The sequence of this T cell receptor beta chain was determined in a study of regulatory T cells in long-lasting Graves disease. Described time point: newly diagnosed GD, antithyroid drugs for less than 3 months. Scientists built the TCR library using RNA that was extracted from PBMCs. From germline, CDR1 is MDHEN and CDR2 SYDVKM. This CDR3 has 13 residues. V was trimmed by 6 bases and J by 5 bases, leaving 12 bases between them. Construction of the TCR beta libraries employed iRepertoire HTBI primers in conjunction with Arm-PCR of CDR3 regions. MiXCR was run by TCRdb on the multiplex PCR reads, yielding one entry per CDR3 protein. Of fewer than 500,000 distinct CDR3 sequences listed, around 16% are singletons. The same data also contributed to another study, on T cells in Graves' hyperthyroidism and ophthalmopathy. From that report: Researchers barred patients who had uncontrolled infection, other autoimmune disease, pregnancy or lactation. From stable hyperthyroidism, ophthalmopathy was separated by a 13 V-J model.

The specimen comprised peripheral blood mononuclear cells (PBMCs), sampled at new diagnosis, from a patient treated with antithyroid drugs. V gene TRBV28 combines with J gene TRBJ2-3, with no clear D. This TCR derives from a middle-aged man with Graves disease. The CDR3 here is CASRSRVRDTQYF. CDR3 nucleotide sequence: TGTGCCAGCAGGTCCCGGGTCAGAGATACGCAGTATTTT.